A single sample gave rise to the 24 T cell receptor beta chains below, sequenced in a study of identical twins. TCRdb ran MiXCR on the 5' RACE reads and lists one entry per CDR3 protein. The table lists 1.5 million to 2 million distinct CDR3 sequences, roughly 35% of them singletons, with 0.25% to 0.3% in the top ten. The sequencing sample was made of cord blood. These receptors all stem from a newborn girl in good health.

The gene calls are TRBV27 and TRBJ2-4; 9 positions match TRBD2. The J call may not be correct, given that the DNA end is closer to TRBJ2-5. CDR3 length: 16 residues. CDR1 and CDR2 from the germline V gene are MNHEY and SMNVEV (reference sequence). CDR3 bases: TGTGCCAGCAGTTTATGGGGCGGGGGGGTCCAAGAGACCCAGTACTTC. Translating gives CASSLWGGGVQETQYF.

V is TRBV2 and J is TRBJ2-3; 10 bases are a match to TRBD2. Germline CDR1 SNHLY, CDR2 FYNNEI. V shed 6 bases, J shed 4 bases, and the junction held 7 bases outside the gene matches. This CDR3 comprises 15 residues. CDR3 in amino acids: CASSLAGVGPDTQYF. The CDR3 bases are TGTGCCAGCAGCCTAGCGGGAGTGGGCCCAGATACGCAGTATTTT.

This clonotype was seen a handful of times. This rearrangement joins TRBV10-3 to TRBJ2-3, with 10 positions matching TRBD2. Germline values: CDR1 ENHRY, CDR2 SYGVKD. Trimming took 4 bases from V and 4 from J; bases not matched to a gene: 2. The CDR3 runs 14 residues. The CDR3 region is CAISGLAGADTQYF. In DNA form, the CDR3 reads TGTGCCATCAGTGGGCTAGCGGGAGCAGATACGCAGTATTTT.

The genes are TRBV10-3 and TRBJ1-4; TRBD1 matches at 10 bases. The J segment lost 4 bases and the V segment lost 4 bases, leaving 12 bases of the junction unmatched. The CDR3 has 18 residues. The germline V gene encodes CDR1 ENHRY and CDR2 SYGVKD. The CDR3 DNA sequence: TGTGCCATCAGTGCCCGGGACAGGGGATCCTTCCATAATGAAAAACTGTTTTTT. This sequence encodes CAISARDRGSFHNEKLFF.

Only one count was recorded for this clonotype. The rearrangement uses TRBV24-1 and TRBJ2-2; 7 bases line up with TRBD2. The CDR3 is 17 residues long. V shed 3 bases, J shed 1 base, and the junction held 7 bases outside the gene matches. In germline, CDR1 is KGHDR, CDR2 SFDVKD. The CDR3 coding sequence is TGTGCCACCAGTGATGTTCGTTCGGGGGGGAACACCGGGGAGCTGTTTTTT. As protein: CATSDVRSGGNTGELFF.

As DNA, the CDR3 is TGTGCCAGCAGTTTTCCGGGAGTCGGGGATGAGCAGTACTTC. Its translation is CASSFPGVGDEQYF. J is TRBJ2-5 and V is TRBV28; a weak D match, TRBD2 (6 bases). This CDR3 is built from 14 residues. The V end was cut by 3 bases, the J end by 11 bases, with 19 bases between. Per the germline V gene, CDR1 is MDHEN and CDR2 is SYDVKM.

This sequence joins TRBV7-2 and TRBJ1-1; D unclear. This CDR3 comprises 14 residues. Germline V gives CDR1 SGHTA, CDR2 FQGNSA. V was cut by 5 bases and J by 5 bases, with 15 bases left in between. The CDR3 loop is CASSTSPLATEAFF. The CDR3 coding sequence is TGTGCCAGCAGCACCTCCCCACTAGCGACTGAAGCTTTCTTT.

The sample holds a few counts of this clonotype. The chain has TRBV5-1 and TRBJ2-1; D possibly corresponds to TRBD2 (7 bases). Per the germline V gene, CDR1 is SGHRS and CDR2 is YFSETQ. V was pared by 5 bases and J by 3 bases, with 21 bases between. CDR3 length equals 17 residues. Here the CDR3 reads CASSGMVGGAYYNEQFF. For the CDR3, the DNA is TGCGCCAGCAGTGGGATGGTTGGGGGGGCCTACTACAATGAGCAGTTCTTC.

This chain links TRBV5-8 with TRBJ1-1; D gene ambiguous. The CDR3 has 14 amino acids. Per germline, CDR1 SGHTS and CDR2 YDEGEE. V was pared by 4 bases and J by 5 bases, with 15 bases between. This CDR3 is CASSAEGRGTEAFF. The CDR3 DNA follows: TGTGCCAGCAGCGCCGAGGGTCGGGGTACTGAAGCTTTCTTT. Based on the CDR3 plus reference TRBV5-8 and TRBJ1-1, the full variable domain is EAGVTQSPTHLIKTRGQQATLRCSPISGHTSVYWYQQALGLGLQFLLWYDEGEERNRGNFPPRFSGRQFPNYSSELNVNALELEDSALYLCASSAEGRGTEAFFGQGTRLTVV.

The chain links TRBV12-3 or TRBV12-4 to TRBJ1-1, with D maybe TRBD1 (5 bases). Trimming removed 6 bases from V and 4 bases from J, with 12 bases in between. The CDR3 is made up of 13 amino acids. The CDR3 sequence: CASRPRGVTEAFF. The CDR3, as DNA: TGTGCCAGCAGACCCCGGGGGGTCACTGAAGCTTTCTTT.

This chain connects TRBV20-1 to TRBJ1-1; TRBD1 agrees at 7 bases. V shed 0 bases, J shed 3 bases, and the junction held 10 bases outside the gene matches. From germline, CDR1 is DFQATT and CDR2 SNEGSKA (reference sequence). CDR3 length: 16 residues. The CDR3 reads CSARDLRTGGDTEAFF. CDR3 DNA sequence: TGCAGTGCTAGAGACCTAAGGACAGGTGGGGACACTGAAGCTTTCTTT.

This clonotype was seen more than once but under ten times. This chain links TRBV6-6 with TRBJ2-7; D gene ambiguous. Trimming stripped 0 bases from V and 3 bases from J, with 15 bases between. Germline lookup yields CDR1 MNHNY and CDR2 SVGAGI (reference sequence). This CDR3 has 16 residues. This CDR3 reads CASSYSSHKGYYEQYF. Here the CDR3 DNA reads TGTGCCAGCAGTTACTCGTCCCACAAGGGTTACTACGAGCAGTACTTC.

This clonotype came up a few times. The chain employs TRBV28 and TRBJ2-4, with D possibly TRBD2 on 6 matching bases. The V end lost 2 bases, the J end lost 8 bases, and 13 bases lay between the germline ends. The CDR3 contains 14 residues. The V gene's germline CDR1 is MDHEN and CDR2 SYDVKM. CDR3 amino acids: CASSLGGIGDIQYF. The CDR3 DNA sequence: TGTGCCAGCAGTTTAGGGGGGATCGGGGACATTCAGTACTTC.

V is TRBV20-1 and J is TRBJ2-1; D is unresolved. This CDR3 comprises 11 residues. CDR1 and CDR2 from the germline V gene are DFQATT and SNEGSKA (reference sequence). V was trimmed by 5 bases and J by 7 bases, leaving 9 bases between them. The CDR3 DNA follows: TGCAGTGCTCCCGCCCCGAATGAGCAGTTCTTC. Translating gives CSAPAPNEQFF.

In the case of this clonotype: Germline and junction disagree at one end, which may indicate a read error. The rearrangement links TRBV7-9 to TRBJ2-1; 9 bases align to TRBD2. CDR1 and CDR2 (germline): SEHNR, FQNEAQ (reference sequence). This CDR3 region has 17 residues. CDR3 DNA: TGTACCAGCAGCCCCCGTAGCGGGAGTAGGGGGGACAATGAGCAGTTCTTC. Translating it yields CTSSPRSGSRGDNEQFF.

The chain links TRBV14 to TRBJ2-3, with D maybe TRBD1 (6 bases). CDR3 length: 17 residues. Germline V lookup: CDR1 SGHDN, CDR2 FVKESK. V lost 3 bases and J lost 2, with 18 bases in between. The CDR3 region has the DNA TGTGCCAGCAGCCAGGGACAACTTCGTTGGTTCACAGATACGCAGTATTTT. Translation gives CASSQGQLRWFTDTQYF.

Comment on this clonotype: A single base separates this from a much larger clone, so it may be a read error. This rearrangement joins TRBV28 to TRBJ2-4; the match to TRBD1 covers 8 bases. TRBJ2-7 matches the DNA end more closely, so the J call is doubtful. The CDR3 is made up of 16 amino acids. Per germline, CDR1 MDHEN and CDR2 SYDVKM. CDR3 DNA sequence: TGTGCCAGCAGTTTACCATGGGCAGGGGGCGAATACGAGCAGTACTTC. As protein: CASSLPWAGGEYEQYF.

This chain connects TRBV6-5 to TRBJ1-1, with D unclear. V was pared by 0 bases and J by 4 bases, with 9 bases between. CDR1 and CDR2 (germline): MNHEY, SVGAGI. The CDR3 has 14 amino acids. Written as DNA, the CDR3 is TGTGCCAGCAGTTACTCGGCGGAACGCACTGAAGCTTTCTTT. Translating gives CASSYSAERTEAFF.

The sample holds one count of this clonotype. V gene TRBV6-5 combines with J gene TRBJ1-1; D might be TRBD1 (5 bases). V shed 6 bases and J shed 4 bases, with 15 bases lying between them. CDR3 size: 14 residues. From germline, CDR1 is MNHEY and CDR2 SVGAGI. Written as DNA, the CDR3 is TGTGCCAGCAGACTCAAGGGGAATGGCACTGAAGCTTTCTTT. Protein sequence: CASRLKGNGTEAFF.

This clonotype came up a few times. As DNA, the CDR3 is TGTGCCAGCAGCCAAGCGGGGACTAGCGGGGCCAGCACAGATACGCAGTATTTT. Its protein product is CASSQAGTSGASTDTQYF. The chain joins TRBV4-2 to TRBJ2-3; TRBD2 aligns across 13 bases. Trimming took 1 base from V and 0 from J; bases not matched to a gene: 4. Germline CDR1 LGHNA, CDR2 YNFKEQ. CDR3 length: 18 amino acids.

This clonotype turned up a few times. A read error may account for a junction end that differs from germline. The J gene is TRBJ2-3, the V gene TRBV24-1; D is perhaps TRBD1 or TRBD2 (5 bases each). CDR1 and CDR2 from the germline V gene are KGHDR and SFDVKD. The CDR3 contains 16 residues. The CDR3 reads CAASDGDRRRTDTQYF. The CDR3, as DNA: TGTGCCGCCAGTGATGGGGACCGCCGCCGCACAGATACGCAGTATTTT.

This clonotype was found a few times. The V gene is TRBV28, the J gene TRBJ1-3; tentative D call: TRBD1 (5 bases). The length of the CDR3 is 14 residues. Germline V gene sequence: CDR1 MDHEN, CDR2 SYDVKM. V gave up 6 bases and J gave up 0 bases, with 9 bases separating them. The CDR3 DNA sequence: TGTGCCAGCAGCCACAGGTACTCTGGAAACACCATATATTTT. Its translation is CASSHRYSGNTIYF.

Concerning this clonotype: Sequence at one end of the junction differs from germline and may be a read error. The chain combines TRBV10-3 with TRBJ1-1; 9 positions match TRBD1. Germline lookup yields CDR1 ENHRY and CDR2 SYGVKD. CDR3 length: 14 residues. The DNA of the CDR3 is TGTGCCATCAGTGAGTCGGGACAGGGCACTGGAGCTTTCTTT. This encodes CAISESGQGTGAFF.

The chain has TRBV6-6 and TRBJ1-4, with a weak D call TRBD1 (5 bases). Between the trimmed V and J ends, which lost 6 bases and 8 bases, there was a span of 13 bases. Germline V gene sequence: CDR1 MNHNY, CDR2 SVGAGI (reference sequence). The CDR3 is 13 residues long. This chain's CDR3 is CASSQQGWEKLFF. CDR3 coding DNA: TGTGCCAGCAGCCAGCAGGGATGGGAAAAACTGTTTTTT.